This T cell receptor (beta chain) was captured by sequencing in a study of beta chain features in type 1 diabetes. Whole-study findings and limits: Researchers caution that PCR might favor shorter templates, equally among patients and controls. Type 1 diabetes patients showed a moderate but significant shortening of TCRB CDR3s in all four CD4+ subsets.

In total, each donor contributed a single heparinised blood draw that averaged approximately 120 mL. Markers CD45RO/CCR7/CD25/CD127/CD95/CD27 served to sort CD4+ naive, central memory, regulatory and stem cell-like memory cells. V lost 5 bases and J 0 bases, leaving 10 bases between the germline ends. Germline CDR1 reads MNHEY; CDR2 reads SVGAGI. There are 15 residues in the CDR3. Isolated RNA was reverse transcribed in full, so expressed TCRB transcripts were sequenced. Generated by immunoSEQ multiplex PCR, the TCRdb table keeps only in-frame clones and is missing some. The sample has some 640,000 clones, over 12% seen once. Concerning this clone: The antigen remains unidentified.

The chain combines TRBV6-5 with TRBJ2-2, with D possibly matching TRBD1 (5 bases). Specimen: naive CD4+ T cells from blood. This receptor was obtained from a man aged 18 to 29 with type 1 diabetes. DNA for the CDR3: TGTGCCAGCAGTAAGACAGCCACGAACACCGGGGAGCTGTTTTTT. Its translation is CASSKTATNTGELFF.